The clone carrying this TCR beta chain is classed as medium-sized. These data originate in a study of T-cell reconstitution after alpha-beta-depleted transplantation in children. Deletions cut 0 bases from V and 2 bases from J, with 14 bases between. This CDR3 comprises 16 residues. CDR1 SGHVS and CDR2 FQNEAQ come from the germline V gene. Library preparation (for TCRbeta) was performed with unique molecular identifiers. MiXCR was run by TCRdb on the PCR reads, yielding one entry per CDR3 protein. This sample carries 200,000 to 250,000 distinct CDR3 sequences, 8% to 9.5% of them seen once, and the ten largest clones take approximately 5.9%.

Sequencing used PBMCs from the stem cell graft donor, obtained from the stem cell graft. The TCR comes from a human donor who donated a stem cell graft to a child with acute lymphoblastic leukemia. This rearrangement joins TRBV7-8 to TRBJ2-7; possible D gene TRBD1, 6 bases. CDR3: CASSLAISQGAYEQYF. The CDR3 nucleotides are TGTGCCAGCAGCTTAGCGATATCACAGGGAGCCTACGAGCAGTACTTC.